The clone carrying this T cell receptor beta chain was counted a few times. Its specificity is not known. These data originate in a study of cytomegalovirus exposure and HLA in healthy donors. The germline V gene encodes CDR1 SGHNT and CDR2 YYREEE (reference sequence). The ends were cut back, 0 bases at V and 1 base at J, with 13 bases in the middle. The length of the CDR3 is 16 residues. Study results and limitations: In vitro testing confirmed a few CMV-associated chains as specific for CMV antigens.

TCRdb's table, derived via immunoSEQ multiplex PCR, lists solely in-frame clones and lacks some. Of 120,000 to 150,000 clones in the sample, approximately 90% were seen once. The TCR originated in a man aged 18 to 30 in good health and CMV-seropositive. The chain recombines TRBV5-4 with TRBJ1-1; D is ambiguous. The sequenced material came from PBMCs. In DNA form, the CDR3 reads TGTGCCAGCAGCTTGGTGGAGGGCAAGGGGAACACTGAAGCTTTCTTT. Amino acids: CASSLVEGKGNTEAFF.